This entry lists 21 T cell receptor beta chains sequenced from one sample in a study of shared clonotypes between healthy human individuals. Assay: immunoSEQ multiplex PCR; the TCRdb copy retains only in-frame clones and omits some. The table shows hundreds of thousands of clones, with 96% occurring only once. Naive-designated CD8 cells lacked CD45RO, were positively enriched for CCR7, and omitted terminally differentiated effector memory CD45RA+ cells. The sample comprised naive CD8+ T cells sorted from blood. These receptors were obtained from a woman in her 30s in good health.

This clone was seen once. This sequence joins TRBV28 and TRBJ2-7; TRBD1 matches at 8 bases. The ends lost 10 bases at V and 4 bases at J; junction bases unmatched: 9. The CDR3 runs 13 residues. Germline V gene lookup returns CDR1 MDHEN and CDR2 SYDVKM. CDR3 nucleotides: TGTGCCACCGTGTTAGACAGGGGTTACGAGCAGTACTTC. Protein product: CATVLDRGYEQYF.

The J gene is TRBJ2-1, the V gene TRBV13, with D possibly being TRBD1 or TRBD2 (5 bases each). V was shortened by 4 bases and J by 2 bases, with 18 bases between the two germline ends. There are 17 residues in the CDR3. The germline V gene encodes CDR1 PRHDT and CDR2 FYEKMQ (reference sequence). Written as DNA, the CDR3 is TGTGCCAGCAGCTCTTCTCCCGGGACGCATGCCTACAATGAGCAGTTCTTC. Residues: CASSSSPGTHAYNEQFF.

The chain joins TRBV28 to TRBJ1-4, with D unclear. Per germline, CDR1 MDHEN and CDR2 SYDVKM. The CDR3 is 16 amino acids. The germline V and J ends were trimmed by 5 bases and 0 bases, with 13 bases remaining between them. This CDR3 is CASSPDPLTTNEKLFF. CDR3 DNA sequence: TGTGCCAGCAGTCCAGACCCGCTTACAACTAATGAAAAACTGTTTTTT.

This clone showed up just once. The rearrangement uses TRBV27 and TRBJ2-1; D uncertain. Germline V gene sequence: CDR1 MNHEY, CDR2 SMNVEV (reference sequence). The length of the CDR3 is 14 residues. V was trimmed by 4 bases and J by 14 bases, leaving 21 bases between them. The CDR3 loop is CASSSQSGPLREFF. The CDR3 nucleotides read TGTGCCAGCAGTTCCCAGTCCGGGCCACTGAGAGAGTTCTTC.

This chain joins TRBV5-6 and TRBJ2-7, with TRBD1 as a possible D gene (6 bases). CDR1 SGHDT and CDR2 YYEEEE come from the germline V gene. The V gene lost 2 bases and the J gene lost 4 bases, with 13 bases spanning the gap. This CDR3 region has 14 residues. CDR3 sequence: CASSFRSGVYEQYF. The CDR3 DNA reads as TGTGCCAGCAGCTTTCGCTCAGGGGTATACGAGCAGTACTTC. The full variable domain, its missing parts supplied by reference TRBV5-6 and TRBJ2-7, is DAGVTQSPTHLIKTRGQQVTLRCSPKSGHDTVSWYQQALGQGPQFIFQYYEEEERQRGNFPDRFSGHQFPNYSSELNVNALLLGDSALYLCASSFRSGVYEQYFGPGTRLTVT.

The chain carries TRBV6-1 and TRBJ1-4, with a tentative D call TRBD1 (5 bases). The CDR3 is 16 amino acids. Trimming pared 2 bases from V and 3 bases from J, leaving 13 bases between. Germline values: CDR1 MNHNS, CDR2 SASEGT. The CDR3 DNA reads as TGTGCCAGCAGTGAACGTTTGGGACTATCTAATGAAAAACTGTTTTTT. Protein product: CASSERLGLSNEKLFF.

The rearrangement uses TRBV7-9 and TRBJ2-2; possibly TRBD1 for D (5 bases). Germline CDR1 is SEHNR and CDR2 is FQNEAQ (reference sequence). V lost 2 bases and J 4 bases, leaving 11 bases between the germline ends. CDR3 size: 15 residues. This chain's CDR3 is CASSLRTGSTGELFF. CDR3 nucleotide sequence: TGTGCCAGCAGCTTAAGAACAGGTTCCACCGGGGAGCTGTTTTTT.

The V gene is TRBV6-1, the J gene TRBJ1-5; D is unclear. Deletions cut 0 bases from V and 0 bases from J, with 9 bases between. Germline V gene lookup returns CDR1 MNHNS and CDR2 SASEGT. CDR3 size: 16 residues. CDR3 amino acids: CASSEATSFSNQPQHF. For the CDR3, the DNA is TGTGCCAGCAGTGAAGCGACGAGTTTTAGCAATCAGCCCCAGCATTTT.

The V and J genes are TRBV6-5 and TRBJ2-7, with D perhaps being TRBD1 or TRBD2 (5 bases each). Trimming removed 2 bases from V and 0 bases from J, with 8 bases in between. Germline V gene lookup returns CDR1 MNHEY and CDR2 SVGAGI. There are 14 residues in the CDR3. CDR3 amino acids: CASSYGGTSYEQYF. The CDR3, as DNA: TGTGCCAGCAGTTACGGTGGGACCTCCTACGAGCAGTACTTC.

The chain combines TRBV15 with TRBJ2-5, with D tentatively TRBD2 (5 bases). The end of the DNA fits TRBJ2-7 better, so the J call may be wrong. Germline CDR1 is LNHNV and CDR2 is YYDKDF (reference sequence). This CDR3 has 15 residues. The CDR3 spells CATSRESGSSYEQYF. CDR3 DNA: TGTGCCACCAGCAGAGAGTCGGGGAGCTCCTACGAGCAGTACTTC.

The chain recombines TRBV7-6 with TRBJ2-3, with D perhaps TRBD1 (5 bases). Trimming removed 5 bases at V and 3 bases at J, with 15 bases between. Germline V CDR1 and CDR2: SGHVS, FNYEAQ. The CDR3 runs to 15 residues. As DNA, the CDR3 is TGTGCCAGCAGCGGTCAGGGTCTCAGTACAGATACGCAGTATTTT. Protein: CASSGQGLSTDTQYF. Supplemented by reference TRBV7-6 and TRBJ2-3, the full variable domain reads GAGVSQSPRYKVTKRGQDVALRCDPISGHVSLYWYRQALGQGPEFLTYFNYEAQQDKSGLPNDRFSAERPEGSISTLTIQRTEQRDSAMYRCASSGQGLSTDTQYFGPGTRLTVL.

The chain recombines TRBV4-2 with TRBJ2-2; D perhaps matches TRBD1 (6 bases). Germline V gene lookup returns CDR1 LGHNA and CDR2 YNFKEQ. Trimming pared 0 bases from V and 0 bases from J, leaving 17 bases between. The CDR3 runs to 19 residues. DNA for the CDR3: TGTGCCAGCAGCCAAGATTTACCGGGACACGAGGCGAACACCGGGGAGCTGTTTTTT. The encoded protein is CASSQDLPGHEANTGELFF.

This clone was picked up one time. The V call is TRBV7-6, the J call TRBJ2-5; D not certain. V was cut by 0 bases and J by 5 bases, with 13 bases left in between. Germline CDR1 is SGHVS and CDR2 is FNYEAQ. The CDR3 runs 15 residues. CDR3 DNA: TGTGCCAGCAGCTTAGCGGTGAGCCCGCGGGAGACCCAGTACTTC. Translation: CASSLAVSPRETQYF.

This chain joins TRBV7-9 and TRBJ2-7, with D possibly matching TRBD1 (6 bases). CDR3 length: 13 residues. V was clipped by 6 bases and J by 3 bases, with 12 bases between them. Germline values: CDR1 SEHNR, CDR2 FQNEAQ (reference sequence). CDR3 nucleotide sequence: TGTGCCAGCAGTCCGGACAGAGGCTACGAGCAGTACTTC. Encoded protein: CASSPDRGYEQYF.

The chain links TRBV30 to TRBJ2-6; no definite D call. Trimming took 1 base from V and 4 from J, leaving 8 bases between them. The CDR3 length is 14 residues. CDR1 is GTSNPN and CDR2 is SVGIG in the germline V gene (reference sequence). The CDR3 is CAWSGGPGANVLTF. The CDR3 DNA reads as TGTGCCTGGAGTGGGGGTCCCGGGGCCAACGTCCTGACTTTC.

As for this clone: At the DNA level, this CDR3 is encoded by other sequences in the same sample as well. V gene TRBV30 combines with J gene TRBJ2-7; TRBD1 matches 7 bases. The length of the CDR3 is 13 residues. Trimming cost V 0 bases and J 4 bases; bases outside gene matches: 3. From germline, CDR1 is GTSNPN and CDR2 SVGIG (reference sequence). The CDR3 here is CAWSVGRGYEQYF. The CDR3 nucleotides are TGTGCCTGGAGTGTAGGCAGGGGGTACGAGCAGTACTTC.

V usage is TRBV27 and J usage is TRBJ2-7; 16 bases agree with TRBD2. Germline V gene sequence: CDR1 MNHEY, CDR2 SMNVEV (reference sequence). CDR3 length: 16 residues. V lost 5 bases, J lost 7 bases, and 8 bases stayed unmatched. The CDR3 sequence is CASSPGTSGRAEEQYF. The DNA of the CDR3 is TGTGCCAGCAGTCCGGGGACTAGCGGGAGGGCCGAAGAGCAGTACTTC.

The chain employs TRBV27 and TRBJ1-6; no firm D call. The CDR3 totals 15 residues. Germline CDR1 and CDR2: MNHEY and SMNVEV (reference sequence). V lost 6 bases to trimming and J lost 0 bases, with 9 bases between them. This chain's CDR3 is CASRTKSSYNSPLHF. CDR3 nucleotide sequence: TGTGCCAGCAGGACAAAGAGCTCCTATAATTCACCCCTCCACTTT.

The chain combines TRBV14 with TRBJ1-1; weak D call: TRBD1 (5 bases). The germline gives CDR1 SGHDN, CDR2 FVKESK. V lost 0 bases and J lost 0, with 14 bases in between. The CDR3 is made up of 17 amino acids. CDR3 nucleotide sequence: TGTGCCAGCAGCCAAGAACATTGGGACGAACTGAACACTGAAGCTTTCTTT. As protein: CASSQEHWDELNTEAFF.

The J gene is TRBJ2-7, the V gene TRBV11-2; D may be TRBD1 (6 bases). Germline-derived CDR1 and CDR2 are SGHAT and FQNNGV. CDR3 length equals 11 residues. V was clipped by 8 bases and J by 7 bases, with 12 bases between them. CDR3 sequence reads: CASLSGEEQYF. The CDR3, as DNA: TGTGCCAGCCTGTCAGGGGAAGAGCAGTACTTC. Variable domain in full (rest from reference TRBV11-2 and TRBJ2-7): EAGVAQSPRYKIIEKRQSVAFWCNPISGHATLYWYQQILGQGPKLLIQFQNNGVVDDSQLPKDRFSAERLKGVDSTLKIQPAKLEDSAVYLCASLSGEEQYFGPGTRLTVT.

The J gene is TRBJ2-1, the V gene TRBV5-1, with 7 bases identical to TRBD2. Germline V gene data show CDR1 as SGHRS and CDR2 as YFSETQ. The CDR3 is 19 residues long. Trimming at V came to 6 bases and at J to 3 bases, leaving 21 bases not matched to a gene. This CDR3 is CASTPDSLEGLRRYNEQFF. The DNA of the CDR3 is TGCGCCAGCACCCCAGATAGCCTAGAGGGACTACGGCGCTACAATGAGCAGTTCTTC.